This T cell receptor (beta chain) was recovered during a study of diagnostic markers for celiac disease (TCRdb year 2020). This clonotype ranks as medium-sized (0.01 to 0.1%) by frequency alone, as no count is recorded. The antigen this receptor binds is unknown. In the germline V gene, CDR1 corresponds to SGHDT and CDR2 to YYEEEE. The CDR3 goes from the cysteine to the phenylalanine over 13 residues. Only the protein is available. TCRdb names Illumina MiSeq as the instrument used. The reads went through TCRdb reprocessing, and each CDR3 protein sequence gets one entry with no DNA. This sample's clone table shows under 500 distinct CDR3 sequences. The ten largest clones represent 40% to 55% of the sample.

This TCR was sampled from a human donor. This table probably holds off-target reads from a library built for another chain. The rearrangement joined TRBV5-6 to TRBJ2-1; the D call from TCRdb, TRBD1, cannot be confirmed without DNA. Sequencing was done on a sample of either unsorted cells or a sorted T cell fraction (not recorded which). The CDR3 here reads CASSQQGVNEQFF.